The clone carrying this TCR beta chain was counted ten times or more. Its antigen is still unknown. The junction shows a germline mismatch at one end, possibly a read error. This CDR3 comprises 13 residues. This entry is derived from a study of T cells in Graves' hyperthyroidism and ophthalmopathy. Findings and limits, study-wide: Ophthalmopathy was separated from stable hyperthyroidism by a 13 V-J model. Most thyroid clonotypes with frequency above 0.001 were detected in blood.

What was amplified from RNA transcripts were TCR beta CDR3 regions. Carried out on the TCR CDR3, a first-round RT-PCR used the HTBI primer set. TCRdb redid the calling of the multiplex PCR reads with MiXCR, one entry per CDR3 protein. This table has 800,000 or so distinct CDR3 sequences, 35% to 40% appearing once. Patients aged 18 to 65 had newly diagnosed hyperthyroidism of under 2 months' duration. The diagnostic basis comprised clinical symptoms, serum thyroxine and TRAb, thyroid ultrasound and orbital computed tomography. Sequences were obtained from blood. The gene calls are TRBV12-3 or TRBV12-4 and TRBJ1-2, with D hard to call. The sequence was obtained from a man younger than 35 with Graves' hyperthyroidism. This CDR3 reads CASSLQGYYGYTF. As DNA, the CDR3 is TGCGCCAGCAGCTTGCAAGGGTACTATGGCTACACCTTC.